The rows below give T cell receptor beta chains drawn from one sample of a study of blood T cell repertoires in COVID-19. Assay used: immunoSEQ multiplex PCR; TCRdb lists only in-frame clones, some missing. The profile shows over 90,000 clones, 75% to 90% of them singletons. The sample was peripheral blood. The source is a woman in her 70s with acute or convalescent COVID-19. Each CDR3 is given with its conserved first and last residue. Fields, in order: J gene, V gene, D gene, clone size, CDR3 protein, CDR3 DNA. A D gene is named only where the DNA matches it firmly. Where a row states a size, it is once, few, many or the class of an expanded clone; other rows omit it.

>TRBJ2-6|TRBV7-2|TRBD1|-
CASRTGQGAGANVLTF
TGTGCCAGCAGAACCGGACAGGGGGCCGGGGCCAACGTCCTGACTTTC
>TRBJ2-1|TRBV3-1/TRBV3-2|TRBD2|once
CASSHSGGAHNEQFF
TGTGCCAGCAGCCATAGCGGGGGGGCCCACAATGAGCAGTTCTTC
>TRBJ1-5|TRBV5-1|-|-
CASSLDGSNQPQHF
TGCGCCAGCAGCTTGGACGGGAGCAATCAGCCCCAGCATTTT
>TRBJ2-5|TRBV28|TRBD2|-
CASSLGGAGGYQETQYF
TGTGCCAGCAGCCTCGGTGGGGCGGGGGGCTACCAAGAGACCCAGTACTTC
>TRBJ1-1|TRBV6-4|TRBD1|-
CASSQGTGANTEAFF
TGTGCCAGCAGTCAAGGGACAGGGGCGAACACTGAAGCTTTCTTT
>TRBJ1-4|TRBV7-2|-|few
CASSTRTGTRGEKLFF
TGTGCCAGCAGCACCCGGACCGGGACACGGGGTGAAAAACTGTTTTTT
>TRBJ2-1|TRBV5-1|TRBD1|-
CASSLWAAAGGNEQFF
TGCGCCAGCAGCTTGTGGGCCGCGGCAGGGGGCAATGAGCAGTTCTTC
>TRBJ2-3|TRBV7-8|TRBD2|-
CASSGGLAVTQYF
TGTGCCAGCAGCGGAGGACTAGCGGTTACGCAGTATTTT
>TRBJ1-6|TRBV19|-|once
CASWSSYNSPLHF
TGTGCCAGTTGGAGCTCCTATAATTCACCCCTCCACTTT
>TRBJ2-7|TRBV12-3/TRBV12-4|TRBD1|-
CAIRDSTYEQYF
TGTGCCATCCGGGACAGCACCTACGAGCAGTACTTC
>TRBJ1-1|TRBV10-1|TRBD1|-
CASRPTGLGTEAFF
TGCGCCAGCAGGCCGACAGGGCTGGGGACTGAAGCTTTCTTT
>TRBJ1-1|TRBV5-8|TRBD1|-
CASSLYRGAFF
TGTGCCAGCAGCTTGTACAGGGGAGCTTTCTTT
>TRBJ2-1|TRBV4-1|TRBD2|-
CASSQEFAGGRNEQFF
TGCGCCAGCAGCCAAGAATTCGCGGGGGGGCGGAATGAGCAGTTCTTC
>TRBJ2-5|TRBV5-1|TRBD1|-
CARPKQGPETQYF
TGCGCCAGGCCGAAACAGGGGCCTGAGACCCAGTACTTC
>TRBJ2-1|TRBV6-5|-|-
CASSYSRDFEQFF
TGTGCCAGCAGTTACTCCCGGGACTTTGAGCAGTTCTTC
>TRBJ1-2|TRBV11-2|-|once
CASSLILQTGHGYTF
TGTGCCAGCAGCCTCATCCTCCAGACAGGTCACGGCTACACCTTC
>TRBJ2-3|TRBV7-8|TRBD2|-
CASSLYRSGLAADTQYF
TGTGCCAGCAGCTTATACCGGTCGGGACTAGCGGCAGATACGCAGTATTTT
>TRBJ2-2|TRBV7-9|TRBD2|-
CASSRGLAGGLGELFF
TGTGCCAGCAGCCGCGGACTAGCGGGAGGGCTCGGGGAGCTGTTTTTT
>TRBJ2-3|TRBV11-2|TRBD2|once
CASSLAGGITDTQYF
TGTGCCAGCAGCTTAGCCGGGGGGATCACAGATACGCAGTATTTT
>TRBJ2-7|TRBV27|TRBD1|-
CASRRDRVVRDEQYF
TGTGCCAGCCGCCGGGACAGGGTGGTTCGGGACGAGCAGTACTTC
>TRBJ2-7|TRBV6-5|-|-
CASAPRVPIYEQYF
TGTGCCAGCGCACCTCGAGTACCAATCTACGAGCAGTACTTC
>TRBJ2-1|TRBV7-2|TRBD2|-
CASRLREGGFSYNEQFF
TGTGCCAGCCGCTTAAGGGAGGGAGGGTTTTCCTACAATGAGCAGTTCTTC
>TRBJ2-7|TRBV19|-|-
CASSIQALTLEQYF
TGTGCCAGTAGTATCCAGGCTCTAACTCTCGAGCAGTACTTC
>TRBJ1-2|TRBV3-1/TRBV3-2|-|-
CASSEHPGGGYTF
TGTGCCAGCAGCGAACACCCGGGTGGCGGCTACACCTTC
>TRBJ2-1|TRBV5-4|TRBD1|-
CASSFQDRGANEQFF
TGTGCCAGCAGCTTCCAGGACAGGGGGGCCAATGAGCAGTTCTTC
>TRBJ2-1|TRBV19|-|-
CASSIGREWSNEQFF
TGTGCCAGTAGTATAGGGAGGGAATGGAGCAATGAGCAGTTCTTC
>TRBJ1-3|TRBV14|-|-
CASARASGNTIYF
TGTGCCAGCGCGAGGGCCTCTGGAAACACCATATATTTT
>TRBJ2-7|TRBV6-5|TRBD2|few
CASSQLAGVEEQYF
TGTGCCAGCAGCCAACTAGCGGGAGTGGAGGAGCAGTACTTC